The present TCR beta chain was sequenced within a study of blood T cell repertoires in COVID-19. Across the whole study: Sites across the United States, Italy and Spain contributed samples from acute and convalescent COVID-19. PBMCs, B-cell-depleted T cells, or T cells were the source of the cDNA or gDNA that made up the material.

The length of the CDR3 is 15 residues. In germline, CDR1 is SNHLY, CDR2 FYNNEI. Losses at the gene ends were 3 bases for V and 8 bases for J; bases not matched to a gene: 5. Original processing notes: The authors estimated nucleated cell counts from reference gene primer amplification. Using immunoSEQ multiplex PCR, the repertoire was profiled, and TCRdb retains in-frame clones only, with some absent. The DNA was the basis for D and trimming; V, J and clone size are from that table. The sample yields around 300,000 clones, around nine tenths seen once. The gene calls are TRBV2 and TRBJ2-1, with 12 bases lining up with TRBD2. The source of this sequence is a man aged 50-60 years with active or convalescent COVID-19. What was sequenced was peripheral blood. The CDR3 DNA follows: TGTGCCAGCAGTGAGGTACTAGCGGGAGGTGATGAGCAGTTCTTC. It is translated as CASSEVLAGGDEQFF.